Listed below are T cell receptor beta chains from one sample, sequenced in a study of a mutant IDH1 vaccine in newly diagnosed glioma. Their antigens are not known. Using immunoSEQ multiplex PCR, the repertoire was profiled, and TCRdb retains in-frame clones only, with some absent. The data hold 75,000 to 85,000 clones, with more than 85% observed a single time. This specimen consisted of PBMCs, obtained from a glioma patient whose treatment included an IDH1 peptide vaccine. The receptor set was obtained from a woman between 45 and 65 years old with glioma. Both conserved end residues are part of each CDR3. A D gene is named only where the DNA matches it firmly. Clone size, where shown, is once, few, many, or a class for clones that have expanded.

-,TRBJ2-5,-,TRBV5-1,TGCGCCAGCAGCTTAGGTCTGACTGCGGAGACCCAGTACTTC,CASSLGLTAETQYF
-,TRBJ2-7,-,TRBV28,TGTGCCAGCAGTTACTCGACAGGCTCCTACGAGCAGTACTTC,CASSYSTGSYEQYF
-,TRBJ1-5,-,TRBV6-6,TGTGCCAGCAGTTCTACCAATCAGCCCCAGCATTTT,CASSSTNQPQHF
-,TRBJ1-2,-,TRBV19,TGTGCCAGTAGTATGCCACCGAACTATGGCTACACCTTC,CASSMPPNYGYTF
-,TRBJ2-5,-,TRBV9,TGTGCCAGCAGCACCGACTCGGGGTTCCAAGAGACCCAGTACTTC,CASSTDSGFQETQYF
-,TRBJ2-3,-,TRBV5-6,TGTGCCAGCAGCCTCCAAGGGACGCAGTATTTT,CASSLQGTQYF
-,TRBJ2-1,-,TRBV2,TGTGCCAGCAGTGGGACTTTCTACAATGAGCAGTTCTTC,CASSGTFYNEQFF
-,TRBJ2-2,-,TRBV6-5,TGTGCCAGCAGTTACTCGGGGAGTACCGGGGAGCTGTTTTTT,CASSYSGSTGELFF
-,TRBJ2-2,-,TRBV7-3,TGTGCCAGCAGCTCGGCTCTGAACACCGGGGAGCTGTTTTTT,CASSSALNTGELFF
-,TRBJ2-7,-,TRBV6-6,TGTGCCAGCAGTTATGGCAGGGGCTACGAGCAGTACTTC,CASSYGRGYEQYF
-,TRBJ1-3,-,TRBV4-1,TGCGCCAGCAGCCAAGATAAGACAGGTTCTGGAAACACCATATATTTT,CASSQDKTGSGNTIYF
-,TRBJ1-1,-,TRBV6-5,TGTGCCAGCAGTTACTCGACGGGCACTGAAGCTTTCTTT,CASSYSTGTEAFF
TRBD1,TRBJ1-1,once,TRBV18,TGTGCCAGCTCTACCGACAGGGAGTACACTGAAGCTTTCTTT,CASSTDREYTEAFF
TRBD1,TRBJ1-5,-,TRBV19,TGTGCCAGTAACCCGAGACAGGGGGCAAGGCAGCCCCAGCATTTT,CASNPRQGARQPQHF
-,TRBJ1-1,-,TRBV23-1,TGCGCCAGCAGTCAAACGTTTGGACGGATGAACACTGAAGCTTTCTTT,CASSQTFGRMNTEAFF
TRBD1,TRBJ2-7,-,TRBV18,TGTGCCAGCTCACCAAGAGCCGGGACAGGGACCTACGAGCAGTACTTC,CASSPRAGTGTYEQYF
-,TRBJ1-2,-,TRBV27,TGTGCCAGCAGTTTATCGCGGTACTATGGCTACACCTTC,CASSLSRYYGYTF
-,TRBJ1-1,-,TRBV2,TGTGCCAGCGAAAAGAAGAGCATGAACACTGAAGCTTTCTTT,CASEKKSMNTEAFF
TRBD2,TRBJ2-1,-,TRBV5-1,TGCGCCAGCAACCCGGTGGGGACTAGCGGGAGCTATGAGCAGTTCTTC,CASNPVGTSGSYEQFF
TRBD1,TRBJ2-7,-,TRBV5-1,TGCGCCAGCAGCCAGGTCGGCGGGACAGGGGGCCCCTACGAGCAGTACTTC,CASSQVGGTGGPYEQYF
-,TRBJ2-3,few,TRBV6-1,TGTGCCAGCAGTAGGTCTCGCACAGATACGCAGTATTTT,CASSRSRTDTQYF
-,TRBJ2-2,-,TRBV23-1,TGCGCCAGCCGACTTACGGTTAGAGCTAACACCGGGGAGCTGTTTTTT,CASRLTVRANTGELFF
TRBD1,TRBJ2-3,-,TRBV7-9,TGTGCCAGCAGCCCAGGGACAGGGGAGGATACGCAGTATTTT,CASSPGTGEDTQYF
-,TRBJ1-1,once,TRBV5-1,TGCGCCAGCAGCCAACGACAGGCTTCGAACACTGAAGCTTTCTTT,CASSQRQASNTEAFF
-,TRBJ2-2,-,TRBV4-2,TGTGCCAGCAGCCAACCCCAGGGACGGGAGCTGTTTTTT,CASSQPQGRELFF
-,TRBJ1-1,-,TRBV7-6,TGTGCCAGCAGCTTAGATTCTGCAGGGCGAGAGGAAGCTTTCTTT,CASSLDSAGREEAFF
-,TRBJ2-1,-,TRBV7-6,TGTGCCAGCAGCTTAGCTAGCGGAGACTACAATGAGCAGTTCTTC,CASSLASGDYNEQFF
TRBD1,TRBJ2-7,-,TRBV5-4,TGTGCCAGCAGCTTGGGACAGGGGCGTAGATCCTACGAGCAGTACTTC,CASSLGQGRRSYEQYF
-,TRBJ2-7,-,TRBV9,TGTGCCAGCAGCCCCCCCGGGGGAGTGCCCTACGAGCAGTACTTC,CASSPPGGVPYEQYF
-,TRBJ1-1,-,TRBV19,TGTGCCAGTAGTATAGCGCGGCCGGGACTATTGAACACTGAAGCTTTCTTT,CASSIARPGLLNTEAFF
-,TRBJ2-4,-,TRBV28,TGTGCCAGCAGTGGCCCCGGGGCCAAAAACATTCAGTACTTC,CASSGPGAKNIQYF